These T cell receptor beta chains were read from a single sample in a study of T cell changes during pregnancy in multiple sclerosis. Generated by immunoSEQ multiplex PCR, the TCRdb table keeps only in-frame clones and is missing some. The sample records around 21,000 clones, around 90% being singletons. The material was CD8+ T cells from peripheral blood mononuclear cells, obtained in the third trimester of pregnancy. Source of these receptors: a female donor in good health, enrolled as a control in a pregnancy study. Both conserved end residues are trimmed from each CDR3. The order of the fields is clone size, V gene, J gene, CDR3 protein. Expanded clones get a size class; other rows say once, few or many, or leave the size out.

clone size: .; V gene: TRBV27; J gene: TRBJ2-1; CDR3 protein: ASSPLSGPYPPRYNEQF
clone size: once; V gene: TRBV7-2; J gene: TRBJ2-7; CDR3 protein: ASTVGGLAGGPDEQY
clone size: .; V gene: TRBV4-2; J gene: TRBJ2-7; CDR3 protein: ASSQSQGATPGEQY
clone size: .; V gene: TRBV6-6; J gene: TRBJ2-1; CDR3 protein: ASRLTENNEQF
clone size: few; V gene: TRBV29-1; J gene: TRBJ2-7; CDR3 protein: SVEGAGTSGDYEQY
clone size: .; V gene: TRBV27; J gene: TRBJ1-5; CDR3 protein: ASSLRRSNQPQH
clone size: .; V gene: TRBV30; J gene: TRBJ2-2; CDR3 protein: AWKKGLAFLTGELF
clone size: .; V gene: TRBV2; J gene: TRBJ1-2; CDR3 protein: ASLTASYGYT
clone size: few; V gene: TRBV4-1; J gene: TRBJ1-1; CDR3 protein: ASSPDGKEAF
clone size: .; V gene: TRBV7-9; J gene: TRBJ1-5; CDR3 protein: ASSLTGLNQPQH
clone size: .; V gene: TRBV30; J gene: TRBJ1-1; CDR3 protein: AWSLGPEAF
clone size: once; V gene: TRBV30; J gene: TRBJ2-1; CDR3 protein: AWSSSGGIHEQF
clone size: .; V gene: TRBV7-9; J gene: TRBJ2-1; CDR3 protein: ASSLEPLTSRNEQF
clone size: few; V gene: TRBV10-3; J gene: TRBJ2-6; CDR3 protein: AISESEGSGANVLT
clone size: .; V gene: TRBV28; J gene: TRBJ1-4; CDR3 protein: ANRTRTGSNEKLF
clone size: .; V gene: TRBV5-1; J gene: TRBJ2-6; CDR3 protein: ASSPLGAPGANVLT
clone size: .; V gene: TRBV4-1; J gene: TRBJ1-2; CDR3 protein: ASSRTRLIEEGYT
clone size: .; V gene: TRBV7-8; J gene: TRBJ2-7; CDR3 protein: ASSSGTTSYEQY
clone size: .; V gene: TRBV7-9; J gene: TRBJ1-2; CDR3 protein: ASSYGTGGAFFYGYT
clone size: .; V gene: TRBV11-2; J gene: TRBJ2-7; CDR3 protein: ASNSRRAGYEQY
clone size: .; V gene: TRBV7-6; J gene: TRBJ2-1; CDR3 protein: ASSLAGRGHNEQF
clone size: large; V gene: TRBV6-4; J gene: TRBJ2-1; CDR3 protein: ASSDSGGEGDEQF
clone size: .; V gene: TRBV11-2; J gene: TRBJ2-7; CDR3 protein: ASTPSREASYEQY
clone size: many; V gene: TRBV6-1; J gene: TRBJ2-1; CDR3 protein: ASSELAGGHNEQF
clone size: .; V gene: TRBV9; J gene: TRBJ2-3; CDR3 protein: ASSVEGASTDTQY
clone size: few; V gene: TRBV19; J gene: TRBJ2-1; CDR3 protein: ASSIGASGGNEQF
clone size: .; V gene: TRBV5-8; J gene: TRBJ2-7; CDR3 protein: ASSGTNRGASYEQY
clone size: .; V gene: TRBV7-3; J gene: TRBJ2-2; CDR3 protein: ASSLGQNTGELF
clone size: once; V gene: TRBV4-3; J gene: TRBJ2-3; CDR3 protein: ASSQETSGSTGGDTQY
clone size: .; V gene: TRBV7-9; J gene: TRBJ1-2; CDR3 protein: ASSLDGTDYGYT
clone size: .; V gene: TRBV9; J gene: TRBJ1-1; CDR3 protein: ASSVGVGTEAF
clone size: few; V gene: TRBV5-4; J gene: TRBJ1-6; CDR3 protein: ASSLGSSYNSPLH
clone size: .; V gene: TRBV7-8; J gene: TRBJ1-5; CDR3 protein: ASSSQPRGWGNQPQH
clone size: .; V gene: TRBV19; J gene: TRBJ2-7; CDR3 protein: ASSTAGDRYYHEQY
clone size: once; V gene: TRBV27; J gene: TRBJ1-1; CDR3 protein: ASRWTGQGGTEAF
clone size: .; V gene: TRBV28; J gene: TRBJ2-1; CDR3 protein: ASRPTGTSVYNEQF
clone size: .; V gene: TRBV6-6; J gene: TRBJ1-6; CDR3 protein: ASSKRQELNSPLH
clone size: .; V gene: TRBV13; J gene: TRBJ2-2; CDR3 protein: ASSLRLAGELF
clone size: .; V gene: TRBV9; J gene: TRBJ1-4; CDR3 protein: ASSVGQRNEKLF
clone size: once; V gene: TRBV7-2; J gene: TRBJ2-5; CDR3 protein: ASSMDTEETQY
clone size: .; V gene: TRBV4-1; J gene: TRBJ2-5; CDR3 protein: ASSPGLAIETQY